This is a list of T cell receptor beta chains from one sample in a study of cytomegalovirus exposure and HLA in healthy donors. Using immunoSEQ multiplex PCR, the repertoire was profiled, and TCRdb retains in-frame clones only, with some absent. Here the sample spans some 95,000 clones, 69% being singletons. Sample: PBMCs. Every receptor here comes from a female donor in good health and CMV-seronegative. Both conserved end residues are part of each CDR3. The order of the fields is J gene, clone size, D gene, V gene, CDR3 DNA, CDR3 protein. A D gene is named only where the DNA matches it firmly. Size is stated for part of the rows, as once, few or many counts, or as a class when the clone is expanded.

TRBJ1-4	-	TRBD1	TRBV2	TGTGCCAGCAGAGCCGGGACAGGGGCGGCAACTAATGAAAAACTGTTTTTT	CASRAGTGAATNEKLFF
TRBJ2-5	-	-	TRBV28	TGTGCCAGCAGTTTGGGGGGCAGGGGGGAGACCCAGTACTTC	CASSLGGRGETQYF
TRBJ1-1	-	TRBD1	TRBV6-5	TGTGCCAGCAGCCCTCAGGGGGACACTGAAGCTTTCTTT	CASSPQGDTEAFF
TRBJ2-1	few	TRBD1	TRBV7-3	TGTGCCAGCAGCCCGAGGGGGGACAGGGGCAATGAGCAGTTCTTC	CASSPRGDRGNEQFF
TRBJ2-3	few	TRBD1	TRBV5-4	TGTGCCAGCAGCCCGCGGGTTGGTGGGACAGGGGGGACAGATACGCAGTATTTT	CASSPRVGGTGGTDTQYF
TRBJ1-2	few	TRBD1	TRBV30	TGTGCCCGATTAACGACGGACAGGGGCTATGGCTACACCTTC	CARLTTDRGYGYTF
TRBJ2-2	-	TRBD1	TRBV27	TGTGCCAGCAGTAACACAGGGGGCCTTCCGAACACCGGGGAGCTGTTTTTT	CASSNTGGLPNTGELFF
TRBJ2-2	-	-	TRBV7-9	TGTGCCAGCAGCCCCCCCGTTAACACCGGGGAGCTGTTTTTT	CASSPPVNTGELFF
TRBJ2-1	-	-	TRBV6-5	TGTGCCAGCAGCTTGGACTCCTTCTCCTACAATGAGCAGTTCTTC	CASSLDSFSYNEQFF
TRBJ2-3	-	TRBD2	TRBV4-1	TGCGCCAGCAGCCGTATTATAGCGGGGGTATCCACAGATACGCAGTATTTT	CASSRIIAGVSTDTQYF
TRBJ1-2	-	TRBD1	TRBV28	TGTGCCAGCAGTTTATTCAGGGGCAGGGGGGATGGCTACACCTTC	CASSLFRGRGDGYTF
TRBJ1-1	-	-	TRBV11-3	TGTGCCAGCAGCCCCTGGGACAATCAGAACACTGAAGCTTTCTTT	CASSPWDNQNTEAFF
TRBJ2-5	-	-	TRBV7-2	TGTGCCAGCAGCTTATCGAGGGCCGCCCAAGAGACCCAGTACTTC	CASSLSRAAQETQYF
TRBJ1-1	-	-	TRBV2	TGTGCCAGCAGTGGGGGGGCTGAAGCTTTCTTT	CASSGGAEAFF
TRBJ2-7	few	-	TRBV2	TGTGCCAGCAAAGGCAGGTGGCTTTCCTACGAGCAGTACTTC	CASKGRWLSYEQYF
TRBJ1-1	-	-	TRBV29-1	TGCAGCGTTTCGGGGGGGAACACTGAAGCTTTCTTT	CSVSGGNTEAFF
TRBJ2-5	-	TRBD2	TRBV7-6	TGTGCCATCAGCTCAGCTAGCGGGGGGAATGGGAGGAGAGAGACCCAGTACTTC	CAISSASGGNGRRETQYF
TRBJ2-2	-	TRBD1	TRBV19	TGTGCCAGTAGTCCTCGGACAGGGGAGGACACCGGGGAGCTGTTTTTT	CASSPRTGEDTGELFF
TRBJ1-2	-	TRBD1	TRBV6-5	TGTGCCAGCAGTTCACGGACAGGGGGAGGCTACACCTTC	CASSSRTGGGYTF
TRBJ2-3	few	TRBD2	TRBV27	TGTGCCAGCAGTTTGGGGGGGACTAGCGGGATCACAGATACGCAGTATTTT	CASSLGGTSGITDTQYF
TRBJ1-4	-	-	TRBV5-1	TGCGCCAGCAGCCCCTCTTTTGATCGGTTGAATGAAAAACTGTTTTTT	CASSPSFDRLNEKLFF
TRBJ2-1	once	-	TRBV4-1	TGCGCCAGCAGCCAAGTCGTGGGGGGGGCAGGTGAGCAGTTCTTC	CASSQVVGGAGEQFF
TRBJ2-7	-	TRBD2	TRBV5-4	TGTGCCAGCAGCTTCACGGGAGGGCTGCGAGAGCAGTACTTC	CASSFTGGLREQYF
TRBJ2-7	few	TRBD2	TRBV13	TGTGCCAGCAGCTTCTACCTCGGGACTAGTCTGTCCGAGCAGTACTTC	CASSFYLGTSLSEQYF
TRBJ2-1	-	-	TRBV5-1	TGCGCCAGCAGCTTGGATGCGGGGGCCCCGTACAATGAGCAGTTCTTC	CASSLDAGAPYNEQFF
TRBJ2-7	-	-	TRBV7-2	TGTGCCAGCAGCTTCGGGGGAGCAAACTACGAGCAGTACTTC	CASSFGGANYEQYF
TRBJ2-5	few	TRBD2	TRBV15	TGTGCCACCAGCAGAGGGGGACTAGCGGGCAAAGAGACCCAGTACTTC	CATSRGGLAGKETQYF
TRBJ1-5	-	-	TRBV10-3	TGTGCCACCCAGGGTTATAGCAATCAGCCCCAGCATTTT	CATQGYSNQPQHF
TRBJ2-7	-	-	TRBV7-9	TGTGCCAGCAGAACTAGCCCGGGACAGACCTCGAACCAGCAGTACTTC	CASRTSPGQTSNQQYF
TRBJ2-1	once	TRBD2	TRBV5-1	TGCGCCAGCAGCCTGGGGGGGGATCGGCAGTTCTTC	CASSLGGDRQFF
TRBJ1-2	-	TRBD1	TRBV30	TGTGCCTGCATTACAGGGGGGTATGGCTACACCTTC	CACITGGYGYTF
TRBJ2-1	-	-	TRBV5-4	TGTGCCAGCAGCTTAGCCCCCAGTTACCGAGGCAATGAGCAGTTCTTC	CASSLAPSYRGNEQFF
TRBJ1-1	once	TRBD1	TRBV11-2	TGTGCCAGCAGATCTGGGACAGCAAACACTGAAGCTTTCTTT	CASRSGTANTEAFF
TRBJ1-2	-	-	TRBV10-3	TGTGCCAGCGGACAAGGGTCGGGCTATGGCTACACCTTC	CASGQGSGYGYTF
TRBJ1-2	-	-	TRBV13	TGTGCCAGCAGCGGACAAGACCTTTCCGCCTATGGCTACACCTTC	CASSGQDLSAYGYTF
TRBJ2-3	-	TRBD1	TRBV18	TGTGCCAGCTCAGCGGGACAGGTCGGGACAGATACGCAGTATTTT	CASSAGQVGTDTQYF
TRBJ2-7	-	-	TRBV6-5	TGTGCCAGCAGGCCACCTACAGGTAAAGGCGAGCAGTACTTC	CASRPPTGKGEQYF
TRBJ2-7	-	-	TRBV28	TGTGCCAGCAGTAGGGACTTCCCTTCCTACGAGCAGTACTTC	CASSRDFPSYEQYF
TRBJ2-3	few	TRBD2	TRBV7-2	TGTGCCAGCAGCTTAGAACCAGGAGCGGGGGGTACAGATACGCAGTATTTT	CASSLEPGAGGTDTQYF
TRBJ1-2	-	TRBD1	TRBV11-3	TGTGCCAGCAGCTCAGCCGGGACAGGGGCGTGGGGCTACACCTTC	CASSSAGTGAWGYTF
TRBJ1-1	few	-	TRBV9	TGTGCCAGCAGCGCAGGGGCTTCTGGCACTGAAGCTTTCTTT	CASSAGASGTEAFF